These T cell receptor beta chains were read from a single sample in a study of OX40 agonist ivuxolimab in advanced cancers. The assay was immunoSEQ multiplex PCR, and TCRdb's table has in-frame clones only and misses some. The sample lists 45,000 to 50,000 clones, less than 85% occurring once. The sample was CD4+ or CD8+ T cells sorted from blood, taken in a trial of the OX40 agonist ivuxolimab. The receptors stem from an adult with an advanced solid tumor such as melanoma, head and neck, liver or kidney cancer. CDR3s include the opening cysteine and the closing phenylalanine or tryptophan. The order of the fields is V gene, clone size, CDR3 length, J gene, D gene, CDR3 DNA, CDR3 protein. The D gene is left open where the match is weak. A row's size may be missing; if present it is once, few, many or a size class.

TRBV5-1,-,14,TRBJ2-1,-,TGCGCCAGCAGCAGTACCCCGTCATACAATGAGCAGTTCTTC,CASSSTPSYNEQFF
TRBV5-1,-,14,TRBJ2-7,-,TGCGCCAGCAGCACCACACAGGGCTCGGACGAGCAGTACTTC,CASSTTQGSDEQYF
TRBV5-8,-,17,TRBJ1-3,-,TGTGCCAGCAGCTTGGCAAGTGGTTCGAAATCTGGAAACACCATATATTTT,CASSLASGSKSGNTIYF
TRBV21-1,-,16,TRBJ2-7,-,TGTGCCAGCACCTATCTCCCGGGACAGGTTTCCTACGAGCAGTACTTC,CASTYLPGQVSYEQYF
TRBV5-6,-,14,TRBJ2-2,-,TGTGCCAGCAGCTTGCGGGGGAACACCGGGGAGCTGTTTTTT,CASSLRGNTGELFF
TRBV10-3,-,13,TRBJ2-3,-,TGTGCCATCAGTGAGTCAGGAAAAGATACGCAGTATTTT,CAISESGKDTQYF
TRBV6-1,-,15,TRBJ1-5,-,TGTGCCAGCAGTGATAGAGCGAATAGCAATCAGCCCCAGCATTTT,CASSDRANSNQPQHF
TRBV5-1,-,14,TRBJ1-1,-,TGCGCCAGCAGATCAGGGTTCGGGGACACTGAAGCTTTCTTT,CASRSGFGDTEAFF
TRBV6-5,-,14,TRBJ2-7,-,TGTGCCAGCTCTTTGGACGCCGGCTCCTACGAGCAGTACTTC,CASSLDAGSYEQYF
TRBV9,-,15,TRBJ2-7,TRBD1,TGTGCCAGCAGCGTAGATCAGGGACAGGGCTACGAGCAGTACTTC,CASSVDQGQGYEQYF
TRBV7-2,-,17,TRBJ2-6,-,TGTGCCAGCAGCTTAGCGGCAACAGGAACTGGGGCCAACGTCCTGACTTTC,CASSLAATGTGANVLTF
TRBV15,-,12,TRBJ2-3,-,TGTGCCACAAGAGGGGCGGCAGATACGCAGTATTTT,CATRGAADTQYF
TRBV28,-,15,TRBJ2-4,TRBD1,TGTGCCAGCAGTTTTCAGGGGGCGAGGGGAGACATTCAGTACTTC,CASSFQGARGDIQYF
TRBV4-3,once,12,TRBJ1-4,-,TGCGCCAGCAGCCGGATTAATGAAAAACTGTTTTTT,CASSRINEKLFF
TRBV7-9,few,16,TRBJ1-4,-,TGTGCCAGCAGCTTGGGCTCGACCTCCCTTAATGAAAAACTGTTTTTT,CASSLGSTSLNEKLFF
TRBV30,few,12,TRBJ1-1,-,TGTGCCTGGAGTCTCCCGAACACTGAAGCTTTCTTT,CAWSLPNTEAFF
TRBV7-3,-,13,TRBJ2-5,-,TGTGCCAGCAGCTTCAGTGAGGGGGAGACCCAGTACTTC,CASSFSEGETQYF
TRBV5-4,-,14,TRBJ2-3,-,TGTGCCAGCAGCTGGACTGACGGCACAGATACGCAGTATTTT,CASSWTDGTDTQYF
TRBV6-1,-,14,TRBJ1-3,-,TGTGCCAGCAGTGCGGGGGACTCTGGAAACACCATATATTTT,CASSAGDSGNTIYF
TRBV7-2,-,17,TRBJ2-3,TRBD2,TGTGCCAGCAGCTCGGGGACCAGCGGGGGGTCCACAGATACGCAGTATTTT,CASSSGTSGGSTDTQYF
TRBV28,-,13,TRBJ1-6,TRBD1,TGTGCCAGCAGGGGACAGGGGAATTCACCCCTCCACTTT,CASRGQGNSPLHF
TRBV4-3,-,16,TRBJ2-1,-,TGCGCCAGCAGCCGGCCAGGAGGGGGCGGGTACAATGAGCAGTTCTTC,CASSRPGGGGYNEQFF
TRBV5-1,-,16,TRBJ2-2,-,TGCGCCAGCAGCTTGGCAAGGGGGGCAAGCACCGGGGAGCTGTTTTTT,CASSLARGASTGELFF
TRBV14,once,15,TRBJ2-7,TRBD2,TGTGCCAGCAGCCAAGTAGCTGGCGGGAGTAGCGAGCAGTACTTC,CASSQVAGGSSEQYF
TRBV29-1,-,13,TRBJ1-2,-,TGCAGCGTTGATTGGAGAACTTCCTATGGCTACACCTTC,CSVDWRTSYGYTF
TRBV27,-,16,TRBJ2-2,-,TGTGCCAGCAGTTTAGAGCAGCAGGTTATCACCGGGGAGCTGTTTTTT,CASSLEQQVITGELFF
TRBV5-6,-,14,TRBJ1-6,-,TGTGCCAGCAGCTGGGGACACCGGAATTCACCCCTCCACTTT,CASSWGHRNSPLHF
TRBV6-1,-,12,TRBJ2-7,-,TGTGCCAGCAATCGAGGCGAGGACGAGCAGTACTTC,CASNRGEDEQYF
TRBV19,-,15,TRBJ1-6,-,TGTGCCAGTGCTCCAACCGGGACCGGTCGTTCACCCCTCCACTTT,CASAPTGTGRSPLHF
TRBV4-3,-,17,TRBJ2-3,-,TGCGCCAGCAGCCACAAGATTAGCCCCCCGGGCGCAGATACGCGGTATTTT,CASSHKISPPGADTRYF
TRBV7-2,-,14,TRBJ1-2,-,TGTGCCAGCAAGGTCGCGGGGGATAACTATGGCTACACCTTC,CASKVAGDNYGYTF
TRBV5-1,-,14,TRBJ1-1,TRBD1,TGCGCCAGCAGCAACCGACAGGGGAGCACTGAAGCTTTCTTT,CASSNRQGSTEAFF
TRBV5-4,-,15,TRBJ2-1,TRBD2,TGTGCCAGCAGCTTAAGGGGAGGGTCCTACAATGAGCAGTTCTTC,CASSLRGGSYNEQFF
TRBV9,-,13,TRBJ2-7,-,TGTGCCAGCAGCGTTGCTTCAGGGGCCGAGCAGTACTTC,CASSVASGAEQYF
TRBV6-5,-,13,TRBJ1-5,-,TGTGCCAGCAGTTACGATTTCAATCAGCCCCAGCATTTT,CASSYDFNQPQHF
TRBV6-1,-,14,TRBJ1-2,-,TGTGCCAGCAGTCAAGGGTACAGCAACTATGGCTACACCTTC,CASSQGYSNYGYTF
TRBV27,few,15,TRBJ1-5,-,TGTGCCAGCAGTTTGTCAGGGTCCGGCCCTACGCCCCAGCATTTT,CASSLSGSGPTPQHF
TRBV19,-,15,TRBJ2-2,-,TGTGCCAGTAGTCAGGGGGGGCGCGGGAGCGGGGAGCTGTTTTTT,CASSQGGRGSGELFF
TRBV5-1,-,15,TRBJ1-4,-,TGCGCCAGCAGTTCCTCCGGCAACCCGAATGAAAAACTGTTTTTT,CASSSSGNPNEKLFF
TRBV7-2,-,15,TRBJ1-2,-,TGTGCCAGCGCCGGCTCGACAGACGCTAACTATGGCTACACCTTC,CASAGSTDANYGYTF
TRBV28,-,12,TRBJ1-1,-,TGTGCCAGCAGTTTATGGGCCACTGAAGCTTTCTTT,CASSLWATEAFF
TRBV19,-,15,TRBJ2-5,-,TGTGCCAGTAGTGCTGGTAACAGGGTCGCGGAGACCCAGTACTTC,CASSAGNRVAETQYF
TRBV15,-,17,TRBJ1-5,-,TGTGCCACCAGCAGAGTTGGAGGTGGGGGAAGCAATCAGCCCCAGCATTTT,CATSRVGGGGSNQPQHF
TRBV5-5,-,11,TRBJ2-1,-,TGTGCCAGCAGCTTGCCGGGTAGCGGGTTCTTC,CASSLPGSGFF
TRBV19,-,13,TRBJ1-6,-,TGTGCCAGTAGAAGCCAGGGGATCGCACCCCTCCACTTT,CASRSQGIAPLHF
TRBV2,-,14,TRBJ2-1,-,TGTGCCAGCAGTCCCATGTGGGCCAGGGATGAGCAGTTCTTC,CASSPMWARDEQFF
TRBV7-2,once,14,TRBJ1-2,-,TGTGCCAGCAGCCTGCGTGCTTTCCGTGATGGCTACACCTTC,CASSLRAFRDGYTF
TRBV7-3,few,15,TRBJ1-6,TRBD1,TGTGCCAGCAGCTTGAGTGGACAGGGCCATTCACCCCTCCACTTT,CASSLSGQGHSPLHF
TRBV11-1,-,15,TRBJ2-1,-,TGTGCCAGCAGCTCCTATGGTAGCTCCTACAATGAGCAGTTCTTC,CASSSYGSSYNEQFF
TRBV9,-,14,TRBJ2-5,-,TGTGCCAGCAGCGTAGGGACGGGCCAAGAGACCCAGTACTTC,CASSVGTGQETQYF
TRBV7-3,-,14,TRBJ1-2,-,TGTGCCAGCAGCTCAGGCGGGGGTTTGCGTGGCTACACCTTC,CASSSGGGLRGYTF
TRBV19,-,13,TRBJ2-2,-,TGTGCCAGCGCGAATCCGAACACCGGGGAGCTGTTTTTT,CASANPNTGELFF
TRBV4-2,-,14,TRBJ2-7,TRBD2,TGTGCCAGCAGCCAAGTGGGGACTACATTTGAGCAGTACTTC,CASSQVGTTFEQYF
TRBV7-2,-,15,TRBJ2-7,-,TGTGCCAGCAGCCCTGCCCCACCACTCTCCTACGAGCAGTACTTC,CASSPAPPLSYEQYF
TRBV25-1,-,15,TRBJ1-3,TRBD1,TGTGCCAGCAGTAAAACGACAGGGGGAGGAAACACCATATATTTT,CASSKTTGGGNTIYF
TRBV14,-,14,TRBJ1-6,-,TGTGCCAGCAGCCTAACAGAGTTTTCATCACCCCTCCACTTT,CASSLTEFSSPLHF
TRBV5-4,once,16,TRBJ1-1,-,TGTGCCAGCAGCTCGCCCCCTGTAGGGCTGAACACTGAAGCTTTCTTT,CASSSPPVGLNTEAFF